The clone carrying this T cell receptor (beta chain) was counted a few times. Its antigen is not identified. The sample belongs to a study of T-cell reconstitution after alpha-beta-depleted transplantation in children. Study findings and constraints: Hyperexpanded clones declined; after one year, newly produced T cells mostly supplied diversity.

Preparing the TCRbeta library involved the use of unique molecular identifiers. TCRdb itself ran the PCR reads through MiXCR, one entry per CDR3 protein. The sample carries hundreds of thousands of distinct CDR3 sequences, about an eighth recorded once. The V segment lost 4 bases and the J segment 7 bases; nucleotides outside the gene matches: 9. Germline CDR1 reads LGHNA; CDR2 reads YSLEER. The CDR3 consists of 16 residues. This specimen was PBMCs, mostly from graft donor cells, taken 360 days after TCRalphabeta/CD19-depleted stem cell transplant. The genes are TRBV4-3 and TRBJ1-6; TRBD1 matches at 8 bases. The clonotype originates from a male patient under 18 who had a stem cell transplant for acute myeloid leukemia, so the T cells may come from the graft donor. The CDR3 nucleotides read TGCGCCAGCAGCCCTAACAGGGGGTTGGAAAATTCACCCCTCCACTTT. This gives the protein CASSPNRGLENSPLHF.